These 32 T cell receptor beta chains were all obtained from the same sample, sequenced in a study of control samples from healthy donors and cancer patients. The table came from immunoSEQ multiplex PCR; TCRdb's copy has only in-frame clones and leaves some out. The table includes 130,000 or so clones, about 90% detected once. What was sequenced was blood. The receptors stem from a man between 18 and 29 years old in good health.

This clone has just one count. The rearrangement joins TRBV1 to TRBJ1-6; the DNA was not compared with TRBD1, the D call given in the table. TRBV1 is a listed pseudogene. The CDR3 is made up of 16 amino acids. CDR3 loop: CTSSQDRDRGHSPLHF. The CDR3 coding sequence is TGCACCAGCAGCCAAGATAGGGACAGGGGGCATTCACCCCTCCACTTT.

The CDR3 region has the DNA TGTGCCAGCAGCACTAAGACAGGCACAAATTCACCCCTCCACTTT. Translated, it gives CASSTKTGTNSPLHF. J is TRBJ1-6 and V is TRBV3-1 (or the pseudogene TRBV3-2); possibly TRBD1 for D (6 bases). Germline CDR1 and CDR2: LGHDT and YNNKEL (reference sequence). The CDR3 is 15 residues long. The V gene lost 5 bases and the J gene lost 7 bases, with 15 bases spanning the gap.

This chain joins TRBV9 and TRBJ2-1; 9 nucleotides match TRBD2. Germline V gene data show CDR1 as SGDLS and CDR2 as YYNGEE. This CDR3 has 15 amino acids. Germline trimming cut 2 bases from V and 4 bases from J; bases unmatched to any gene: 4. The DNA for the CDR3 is TGTGCCAGCAGCGTGTTAGCGGGGGATTACAATGAGCAGTTCTTC. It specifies CASSVLAGDYNEQFF.

The CDR3 coding sequence is TGTGCCAGCAGCCAAGATTCGGGCGGGGATACGCAGTATTTT. Protein: CASSQDSGGDTQYF. The chain is built from TRBV3-1 (or the pseudogene TRBV3-2) and TRBJ2-3, with D possibly matching TRBD2 (5 bases). V lost 0 bases and J lost 6, with 10 bases in between. The CDR3 covers 14 residues. Germline assignment: CDR1 LGHDT and CDR2 YNNKEL (reference sequence).

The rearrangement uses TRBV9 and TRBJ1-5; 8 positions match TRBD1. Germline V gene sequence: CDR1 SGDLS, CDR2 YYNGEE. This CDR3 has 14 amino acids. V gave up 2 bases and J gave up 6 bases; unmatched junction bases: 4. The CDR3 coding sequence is TGTGCCAGCAGCGTCGGACAGGGCGGTCAGCCCCAGCATTTT. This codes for CASSVGQGGQPQHF.

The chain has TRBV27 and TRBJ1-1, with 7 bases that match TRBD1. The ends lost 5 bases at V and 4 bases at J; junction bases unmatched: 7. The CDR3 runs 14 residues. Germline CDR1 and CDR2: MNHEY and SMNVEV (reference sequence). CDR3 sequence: CASSEDTGVTEAFF. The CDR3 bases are TGTGCCAGCAGTGAAGACACAGGGGTCACTGAAGCTTTCTTT.

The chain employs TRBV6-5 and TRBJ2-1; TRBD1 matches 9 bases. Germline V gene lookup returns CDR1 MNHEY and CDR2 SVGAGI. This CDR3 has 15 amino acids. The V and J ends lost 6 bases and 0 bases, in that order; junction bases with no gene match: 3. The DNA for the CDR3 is TGTGCCAGCAGCCCGGGACAGGGCTCCTACAATGAGCAGTTCTTC. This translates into CASSPGQGSYNEQFF.

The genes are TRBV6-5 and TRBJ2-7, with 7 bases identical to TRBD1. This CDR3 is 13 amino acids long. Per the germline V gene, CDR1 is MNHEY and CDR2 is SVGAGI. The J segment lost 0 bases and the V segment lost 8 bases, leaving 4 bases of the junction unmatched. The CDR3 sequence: CASRSGGSYEQYF. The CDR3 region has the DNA TGTGCCAGCCGCTCAGGGGGCTCCTACGAGCAGTACTTC.

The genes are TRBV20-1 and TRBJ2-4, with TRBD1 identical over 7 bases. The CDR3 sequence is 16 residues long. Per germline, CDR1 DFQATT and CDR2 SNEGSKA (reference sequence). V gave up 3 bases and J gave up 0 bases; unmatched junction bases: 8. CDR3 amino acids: CSASVGTDIAKNIQYF. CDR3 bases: TGCAGTGCTAGTGTGGGGACAGATATAGCCAAAAACATTCAGTACTTC.

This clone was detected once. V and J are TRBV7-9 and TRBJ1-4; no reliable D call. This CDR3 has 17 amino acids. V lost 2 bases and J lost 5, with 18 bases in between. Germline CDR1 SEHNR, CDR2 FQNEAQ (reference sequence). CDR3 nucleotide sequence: TGTGCCAGCAGCTTAACCCCCTCAGGCGGGCCAAATGAAAAACTGTTTTTT. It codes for CASSLTPSGGPNEKLFF.

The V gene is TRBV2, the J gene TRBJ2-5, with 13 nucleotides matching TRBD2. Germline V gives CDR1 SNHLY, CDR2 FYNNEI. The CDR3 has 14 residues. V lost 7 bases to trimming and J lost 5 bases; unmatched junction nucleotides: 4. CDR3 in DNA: TGTGCCAGCACCGGACTAGCGGGGGCTGAGACCCAGTACTTC. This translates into CASTGLAGAETQYF.

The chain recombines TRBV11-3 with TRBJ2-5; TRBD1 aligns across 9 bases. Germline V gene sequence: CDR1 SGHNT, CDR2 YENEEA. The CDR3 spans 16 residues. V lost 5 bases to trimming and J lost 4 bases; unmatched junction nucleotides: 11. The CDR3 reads CASSPPRTGAVETQYF. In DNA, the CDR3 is TGTGCCAGCAGCCCTCCCAGGACAGGGGCGGTAGAGACCCAGTACTTC.

The CDR3 loop is CASSRDRWKTEAFF. CDR3 in DNA: TGTGCCAGCAGCAGGGACAGGTGGAAAACTGAAGCTTTCTTT. The gene calls are TRBV6-4 and TRBJ1-1; TRBD1 matches 8 bases. With 6 bases clipped from V and 5 bases from J, the junction kept 8 bases outside the gene matches. CDR3 length equals 14 residues. Per the germline V gene, CDR1 is MRHNA and CDR2 is SNTAGT.

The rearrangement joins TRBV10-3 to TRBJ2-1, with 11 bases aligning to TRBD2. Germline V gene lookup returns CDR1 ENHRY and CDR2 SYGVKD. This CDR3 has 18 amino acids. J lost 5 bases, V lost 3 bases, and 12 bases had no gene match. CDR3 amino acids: CAISDLGTSGPGDNEQFF. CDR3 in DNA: TGTGCCATCAGTGACCTTGGGACTAGCGGCCCTGGGGACAATGAGCAGTTCTTC.

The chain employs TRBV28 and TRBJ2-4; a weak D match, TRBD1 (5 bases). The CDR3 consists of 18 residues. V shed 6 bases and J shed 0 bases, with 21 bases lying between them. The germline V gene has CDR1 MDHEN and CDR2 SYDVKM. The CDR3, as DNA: TGTGCCAGCAGCCCCCCAGGGTACGGACCGTTAGCCAAAAACATTCAGTACTTC. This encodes CASSPPGYGPLAKNIQYF.

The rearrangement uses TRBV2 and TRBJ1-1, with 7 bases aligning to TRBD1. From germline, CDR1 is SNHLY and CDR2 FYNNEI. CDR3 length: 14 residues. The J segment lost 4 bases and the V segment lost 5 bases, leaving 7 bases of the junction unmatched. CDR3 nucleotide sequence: TGTGCCAGCAGTCAGGACAGGTTAAGCACTGAAGCTTTCTTT. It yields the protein CASSQDRLSTEAFF.

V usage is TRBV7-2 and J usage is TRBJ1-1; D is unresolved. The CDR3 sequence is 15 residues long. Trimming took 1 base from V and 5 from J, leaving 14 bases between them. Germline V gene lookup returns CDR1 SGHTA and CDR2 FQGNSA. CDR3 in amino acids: CASSLEGLLYTEAFF. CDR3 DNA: TGTGCCAGCAGCTTAGAAGGTCTCTTATATACTGAAGCTTTCTTT.

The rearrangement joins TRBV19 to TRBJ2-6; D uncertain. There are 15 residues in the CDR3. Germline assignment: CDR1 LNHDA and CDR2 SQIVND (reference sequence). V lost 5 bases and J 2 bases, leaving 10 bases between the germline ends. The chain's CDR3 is CASSLPTPGANVLTF. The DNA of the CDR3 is TGTGCCAGTAGTCTACCGACTCCTGGGGCCAACGTCCTGACTTTC.

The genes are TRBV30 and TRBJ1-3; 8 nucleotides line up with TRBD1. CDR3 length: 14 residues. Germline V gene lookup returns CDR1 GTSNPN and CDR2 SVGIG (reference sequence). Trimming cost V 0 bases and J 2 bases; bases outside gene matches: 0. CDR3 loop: CAWSVQGAGNTIYF. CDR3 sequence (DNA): TGTGCCTGGAGTGTACAGGGGGCTGGAAACACCATATATTTT.

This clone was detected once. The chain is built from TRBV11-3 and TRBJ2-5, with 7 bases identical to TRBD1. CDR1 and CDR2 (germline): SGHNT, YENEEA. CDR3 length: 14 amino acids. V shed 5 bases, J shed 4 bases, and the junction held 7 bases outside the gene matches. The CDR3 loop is CASSPRDSPETQYF. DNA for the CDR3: TGTGCCAGCAGCCCCCGGGACAGCCCAGAGACCCAGTACTTC.

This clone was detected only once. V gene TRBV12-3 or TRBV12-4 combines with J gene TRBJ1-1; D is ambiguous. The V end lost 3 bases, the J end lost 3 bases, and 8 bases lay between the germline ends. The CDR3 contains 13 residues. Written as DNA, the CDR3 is TGTGCCAGCAGTTTGTTGTGGGACACTGAAGCTTTCTTT. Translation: CASSLLWDTEAFF.

CDR3 bases: TGTGCCAGCTCACCAGAACAGTTTTACGAGCAGTACTTC. It translates to CASSPEQFYEQYF. This chain links TRBV18 with TRBJ2-7; D ambiguous. The CDR3 has 13 amino acids. V lost 2 bases and J lost 4, with 9 bases in between. The germline gives CDR1 KGHSH, CDR2 LQKENI.

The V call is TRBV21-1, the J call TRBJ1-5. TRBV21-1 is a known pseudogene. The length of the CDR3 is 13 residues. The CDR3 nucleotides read TGTGCCAGCAGCAAGGGGGGTCTTGCTTTTCAGCATTTT. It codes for CASSKGGLAFQHF.

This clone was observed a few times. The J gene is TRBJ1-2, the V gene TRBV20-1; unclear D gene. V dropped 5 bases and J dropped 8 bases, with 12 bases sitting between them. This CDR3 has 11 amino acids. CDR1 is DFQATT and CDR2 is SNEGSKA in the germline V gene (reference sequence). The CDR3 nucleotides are TGCAGTGCTCCCAGTCTGGGAGGCTACACCTTC. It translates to CSAPSLGGYTF.

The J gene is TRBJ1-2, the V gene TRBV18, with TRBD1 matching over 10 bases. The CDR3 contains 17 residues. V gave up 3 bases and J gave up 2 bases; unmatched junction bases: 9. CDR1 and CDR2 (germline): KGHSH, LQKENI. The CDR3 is CASSPPGQGPLNYGYTF. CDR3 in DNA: TGTGCCAGCTCACCGCCGGGACAGGGGCCCCTAAACTATGGCTACACCTTC.

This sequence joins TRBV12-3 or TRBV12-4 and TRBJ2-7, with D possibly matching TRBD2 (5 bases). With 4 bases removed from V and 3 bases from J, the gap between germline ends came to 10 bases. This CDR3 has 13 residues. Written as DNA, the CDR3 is TGTGCCAGCAGTTCATTCGCGGGCTACGAGCAGTACTTC. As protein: CASSSFAGYEQYF.

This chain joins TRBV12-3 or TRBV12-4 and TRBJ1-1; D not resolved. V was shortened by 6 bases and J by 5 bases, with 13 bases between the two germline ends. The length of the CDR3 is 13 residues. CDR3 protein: CASRKTQSTEAFF. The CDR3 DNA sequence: TGTGCCAGCAGGAAGACCCAGTCAACTGAAGCTTTCTTT.

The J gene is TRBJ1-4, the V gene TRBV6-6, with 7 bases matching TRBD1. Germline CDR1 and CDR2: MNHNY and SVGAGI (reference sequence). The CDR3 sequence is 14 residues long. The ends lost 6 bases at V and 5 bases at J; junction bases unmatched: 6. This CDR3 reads CASRGQIGNEKLFF. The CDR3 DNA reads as TGTGCCAGCAGGGGACAGATCGGGAATGAAAAACTGTTTTTT.

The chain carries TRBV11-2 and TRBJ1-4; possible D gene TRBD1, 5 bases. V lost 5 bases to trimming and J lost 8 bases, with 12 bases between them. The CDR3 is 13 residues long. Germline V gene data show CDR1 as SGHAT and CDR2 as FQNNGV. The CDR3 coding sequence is TGTGCCAGCAGCGTGGGACGGTCGGAAAAACTGTTTTTT. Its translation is CASSVGRSEKLFF.

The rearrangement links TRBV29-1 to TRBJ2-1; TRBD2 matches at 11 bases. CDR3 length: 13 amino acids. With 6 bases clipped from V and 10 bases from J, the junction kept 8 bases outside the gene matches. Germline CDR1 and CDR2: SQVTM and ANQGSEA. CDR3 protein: CSVGPSGGPEQFF. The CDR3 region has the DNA TGCAGCGTGGGGCCTAGCGGGGGGCCAGAGCAGTTCTTC.

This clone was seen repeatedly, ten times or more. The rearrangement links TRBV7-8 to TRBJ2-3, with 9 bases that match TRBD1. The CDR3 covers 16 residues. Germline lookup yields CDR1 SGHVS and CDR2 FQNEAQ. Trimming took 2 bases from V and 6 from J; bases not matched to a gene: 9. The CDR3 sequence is CASSLYGTGGQDTQYF. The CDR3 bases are TGTGCCAGCAGCTTATACGGCACAGGGGGCCAGGATACGCAGTATTTT.

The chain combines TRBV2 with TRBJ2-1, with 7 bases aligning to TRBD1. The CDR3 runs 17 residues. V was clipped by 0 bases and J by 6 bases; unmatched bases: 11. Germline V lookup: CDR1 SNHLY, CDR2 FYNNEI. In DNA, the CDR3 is TGTGCCAGCAGTGAAGCGTTTGGAGACAGGGCGACCAATGAGCAGTTCTTC. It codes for CASSEAFGDRATNEQFF.